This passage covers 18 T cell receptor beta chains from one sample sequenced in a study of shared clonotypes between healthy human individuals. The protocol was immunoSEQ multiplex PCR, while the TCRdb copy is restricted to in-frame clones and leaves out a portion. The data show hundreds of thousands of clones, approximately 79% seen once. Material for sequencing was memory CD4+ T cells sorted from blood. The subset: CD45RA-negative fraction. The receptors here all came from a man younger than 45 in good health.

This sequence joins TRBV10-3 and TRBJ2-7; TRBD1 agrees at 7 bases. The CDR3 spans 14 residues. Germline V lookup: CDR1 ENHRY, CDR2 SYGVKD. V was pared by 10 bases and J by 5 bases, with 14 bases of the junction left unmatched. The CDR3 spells CATRSGTDIHEQYF. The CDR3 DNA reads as TGTGCCACCCGTTCCGGGACAGACATCCACGAGCAGTACTTC.

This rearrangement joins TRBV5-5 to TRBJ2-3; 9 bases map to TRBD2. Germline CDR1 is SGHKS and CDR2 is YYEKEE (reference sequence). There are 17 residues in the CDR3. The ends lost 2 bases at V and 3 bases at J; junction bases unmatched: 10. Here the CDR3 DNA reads TGTGCCAGCAGCTTACTACATAGCGGGAGTCTTACAGATACGCAGTATTTT. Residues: CASSLLHSGSLTDTQYF. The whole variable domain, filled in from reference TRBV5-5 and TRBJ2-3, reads DAGVTQSPTHLIKTRGQQVTLRCSPISGHKSVSWYQQVLGQGPQFIFQYYEKEERGRGNFPDRFSARQFPNYSSELNVNALLLGDSALYLCASSLLHSGSLTDTQYFGPGTRLTVL.

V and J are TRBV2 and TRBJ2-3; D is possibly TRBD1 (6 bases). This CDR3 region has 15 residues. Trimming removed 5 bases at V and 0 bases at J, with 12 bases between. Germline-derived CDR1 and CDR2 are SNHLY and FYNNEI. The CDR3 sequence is CASSKSDSSTDTQYF. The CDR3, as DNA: TGTGCCAGCAGTAAGTCGGACAGCAGCACAGATACGCAGTATTTT.

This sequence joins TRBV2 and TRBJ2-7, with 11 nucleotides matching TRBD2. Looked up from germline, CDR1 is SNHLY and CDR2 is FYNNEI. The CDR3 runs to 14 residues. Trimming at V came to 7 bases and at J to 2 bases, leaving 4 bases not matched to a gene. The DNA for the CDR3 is TGTGCCAGCAATATAGCGGGAGGGCCCTACGAGCAGTACTTC. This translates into CASNIAGGPYEQYF.

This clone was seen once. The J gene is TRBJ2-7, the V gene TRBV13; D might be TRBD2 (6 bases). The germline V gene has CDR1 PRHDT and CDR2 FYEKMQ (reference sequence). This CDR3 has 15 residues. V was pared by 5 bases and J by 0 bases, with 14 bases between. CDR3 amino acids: CASSRREVSSYEQYF. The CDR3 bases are TGTGCCAGCAGCCGCAGGGAGGTGAGCTCCTACGAGCAGTACTTC.

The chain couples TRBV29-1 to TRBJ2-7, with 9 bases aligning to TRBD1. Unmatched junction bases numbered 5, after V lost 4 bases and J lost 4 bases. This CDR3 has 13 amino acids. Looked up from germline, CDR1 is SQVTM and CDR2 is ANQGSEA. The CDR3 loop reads CSVGPGQGYEQYF. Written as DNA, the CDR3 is TGCAGCGTTGGACCGGGACAGGGATACGAGCAGTACTTC.

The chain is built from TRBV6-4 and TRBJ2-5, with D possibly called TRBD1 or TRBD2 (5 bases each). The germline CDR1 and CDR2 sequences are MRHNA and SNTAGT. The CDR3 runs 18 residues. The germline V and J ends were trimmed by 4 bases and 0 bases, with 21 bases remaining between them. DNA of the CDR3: TGTGCCAGCAGTGTCTCACGCCGGGACGTTTGGTACCAAGAGACCCAGTACTTC. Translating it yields CASSVSRRDVWYQETQYF.

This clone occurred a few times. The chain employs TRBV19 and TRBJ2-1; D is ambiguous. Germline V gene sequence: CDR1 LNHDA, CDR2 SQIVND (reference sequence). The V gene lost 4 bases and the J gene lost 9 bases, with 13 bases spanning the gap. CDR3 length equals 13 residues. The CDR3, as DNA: TGTGCCAGTAGTACGGCTCCCGGCGGTGAGCAGTTCTTC. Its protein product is CASSTAPGGEQFF. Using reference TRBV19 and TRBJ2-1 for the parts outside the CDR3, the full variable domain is DGGITQSPKYLFRKEGQNVTLSCEQNLNHDAMYWYRQDPGQGLRLIYYSQIVNDFQKGDIAEGYSVSREKKESFPLTVTSAQKNPTAFYLCASSTAPGGEQFFGPGTRLTVL.

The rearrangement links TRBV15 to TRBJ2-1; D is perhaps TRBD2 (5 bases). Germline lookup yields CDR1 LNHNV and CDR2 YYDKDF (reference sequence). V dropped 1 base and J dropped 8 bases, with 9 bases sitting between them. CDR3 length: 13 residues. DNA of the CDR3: TGTGCCACCAGCAGAGGACTACTCGATGAGCAGTTCTTC. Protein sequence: CATSRGLLDEQFF. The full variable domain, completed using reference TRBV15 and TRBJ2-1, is DAMVIQNPRYQVTQFGKPVTLSCSQTLNHNVMYWYQQKSSQAPKLLFHYYDKDFNNEADTPDNFQSRRPNTSFCFLDIRSPGLGDTAMYLCATSRGLLDEQFFGPGTRLTVL.

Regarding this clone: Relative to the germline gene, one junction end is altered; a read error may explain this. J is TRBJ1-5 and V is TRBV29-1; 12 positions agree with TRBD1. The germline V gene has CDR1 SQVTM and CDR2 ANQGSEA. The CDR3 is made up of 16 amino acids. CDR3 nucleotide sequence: TGCAGCGTTCAAGATACCGGGACAGGGGGCTTTCAGCCCCAGCATTTT. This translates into CSVQDTGTGGFQPQHF.

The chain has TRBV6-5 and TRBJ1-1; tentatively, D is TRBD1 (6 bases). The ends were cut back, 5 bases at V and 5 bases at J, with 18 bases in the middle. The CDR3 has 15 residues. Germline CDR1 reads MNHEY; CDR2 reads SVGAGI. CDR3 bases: TGTGCCAGCAGTCTAATTTACAGGGCCGGGACTGAAGCTTTCTTT. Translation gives CASSLIYRAGTEAFF.

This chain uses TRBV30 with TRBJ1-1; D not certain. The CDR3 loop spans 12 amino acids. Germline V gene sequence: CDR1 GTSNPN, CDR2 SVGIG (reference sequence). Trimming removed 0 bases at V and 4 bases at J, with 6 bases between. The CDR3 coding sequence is TGTGCCTGGAGTGTCGGTCCCACTGAAGCTTTCTTT. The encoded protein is CAWSVGPTEAFF.

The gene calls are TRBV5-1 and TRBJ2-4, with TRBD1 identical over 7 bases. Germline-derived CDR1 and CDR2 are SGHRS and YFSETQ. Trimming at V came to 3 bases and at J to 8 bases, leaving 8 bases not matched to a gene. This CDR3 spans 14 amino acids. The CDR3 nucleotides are TGCGCCAGCAGCTATGACAGGGAAGCGGACATTCAGTACTTC. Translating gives CASSYDREADIQYF.

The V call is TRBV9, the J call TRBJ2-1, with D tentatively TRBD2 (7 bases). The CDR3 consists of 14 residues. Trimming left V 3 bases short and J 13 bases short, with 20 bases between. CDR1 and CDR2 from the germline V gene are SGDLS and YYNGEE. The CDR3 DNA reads TGTGCCAGCAGCGCCCAGATCGGGGGAGGGGGACAGTTCTTC. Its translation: CASSAQIGGGGQFF.

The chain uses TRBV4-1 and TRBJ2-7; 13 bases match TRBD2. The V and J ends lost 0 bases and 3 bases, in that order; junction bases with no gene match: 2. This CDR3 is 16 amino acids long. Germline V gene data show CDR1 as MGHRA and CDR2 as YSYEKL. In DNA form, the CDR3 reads TGCGCCAGCAGCCAAGAATGGACTAGCGGGAGCTACGAGCAGTACTTC. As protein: CASSQEWTSGSYEQYF.

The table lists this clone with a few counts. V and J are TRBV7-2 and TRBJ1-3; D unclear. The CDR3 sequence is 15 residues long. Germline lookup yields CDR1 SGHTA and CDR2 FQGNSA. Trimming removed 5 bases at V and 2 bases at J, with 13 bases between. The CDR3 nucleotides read TGTGCCAGCAGCCACGAGTCCGGGACTGGAAACACCATATATTTT. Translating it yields CASSHESGTGNTIYF.

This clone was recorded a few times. In DNA, the CDR3 is TGTGCCAGTCAAAGGGCTAGGGCGGATACGCAGTATTTT. Translating gives CASQRARADTQYF. This chain uses TRBV14 with TRBJ2-3; D is unclear. Per the germline V gene, CDR1 is SGHDN and CDR2 is FVKESK. V lost 9 bases and J 6 bases, leaving 16 bases between the germline ends. The CDR3 runs 13 residues.

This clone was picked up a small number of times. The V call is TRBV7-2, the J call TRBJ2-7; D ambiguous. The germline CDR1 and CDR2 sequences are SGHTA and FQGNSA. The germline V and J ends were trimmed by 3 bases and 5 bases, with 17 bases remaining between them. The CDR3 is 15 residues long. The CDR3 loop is CASSLHPIPSHEQYF. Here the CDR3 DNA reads TGTGCCAGCAGCTTGCACCCCATCCCTTCCCACGAGCAGTACTTC.